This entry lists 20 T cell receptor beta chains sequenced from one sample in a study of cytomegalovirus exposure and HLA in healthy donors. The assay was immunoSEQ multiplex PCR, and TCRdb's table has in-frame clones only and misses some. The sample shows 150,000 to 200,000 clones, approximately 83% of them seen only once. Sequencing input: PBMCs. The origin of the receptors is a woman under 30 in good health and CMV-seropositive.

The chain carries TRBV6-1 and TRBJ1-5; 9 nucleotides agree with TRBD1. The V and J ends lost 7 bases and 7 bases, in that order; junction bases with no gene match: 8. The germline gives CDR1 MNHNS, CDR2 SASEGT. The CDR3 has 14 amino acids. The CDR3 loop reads CASTGQGSKQPQHF. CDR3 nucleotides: TGTGCCAGCACAGGACAGGGGTCCAAGCAGCCCCAGCATTTT.

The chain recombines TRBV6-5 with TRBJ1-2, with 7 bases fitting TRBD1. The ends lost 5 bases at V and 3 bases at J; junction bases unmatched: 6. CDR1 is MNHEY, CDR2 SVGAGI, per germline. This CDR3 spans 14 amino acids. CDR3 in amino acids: CASSRDRLDYGYTF. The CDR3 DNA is TGTGCCAGCAGTAGGGACAGACTTGACTATGGCTACACCTTC.

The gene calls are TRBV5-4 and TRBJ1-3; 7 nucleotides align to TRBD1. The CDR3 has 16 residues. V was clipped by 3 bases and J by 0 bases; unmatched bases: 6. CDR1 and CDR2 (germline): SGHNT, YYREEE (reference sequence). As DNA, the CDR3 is TGTGCCAGCAGCTCCGGGACAGAGATCTCTGGAAACACCATATATTTT. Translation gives CASSSGTEISGNTIYF.

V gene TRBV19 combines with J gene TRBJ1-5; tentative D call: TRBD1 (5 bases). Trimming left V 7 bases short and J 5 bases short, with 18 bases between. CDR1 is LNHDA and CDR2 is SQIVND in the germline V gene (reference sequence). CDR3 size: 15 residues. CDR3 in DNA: TGTGCCAGTACCCCCGTCGGCAGGGTCGATCAGCCCCAGCATTTT. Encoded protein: CASTPVGRVDQPQHF.

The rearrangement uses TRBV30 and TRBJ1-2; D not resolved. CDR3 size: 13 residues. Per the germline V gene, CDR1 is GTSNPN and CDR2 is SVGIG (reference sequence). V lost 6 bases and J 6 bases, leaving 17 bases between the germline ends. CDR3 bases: TGTGCCTGTGAACTATGTGAGGAGGATGGCTACACCTTC. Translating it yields CACELCEEDGYTF.

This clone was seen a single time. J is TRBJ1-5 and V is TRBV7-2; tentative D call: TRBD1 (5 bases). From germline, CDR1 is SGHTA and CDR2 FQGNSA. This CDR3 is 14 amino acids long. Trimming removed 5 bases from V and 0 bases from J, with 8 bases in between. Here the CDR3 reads CASSIDSSNQPQHF. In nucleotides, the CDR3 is TGTGCCAGCAGCATCGACAGTAGCAATCAGCCCCAGCATTTT.

The CDR3 here is CASEGLAVEQFF. The CDR3 nucleotides read TGTGCCAGCGAGGGCTTAGCAGTTGAGCAGTTCTTC. The V gene is TRBV7-9, the J gene TRBJ2-1; D perhaps matches TRBD2 (5 bases). CDR3 length: 12 residues. CDR1 and CDR2 from the germline V gene are SEHNR and FQNEAQ (reference sequence). V was clipped by 8 bases and J by 9 bases, with 14 bases between them.

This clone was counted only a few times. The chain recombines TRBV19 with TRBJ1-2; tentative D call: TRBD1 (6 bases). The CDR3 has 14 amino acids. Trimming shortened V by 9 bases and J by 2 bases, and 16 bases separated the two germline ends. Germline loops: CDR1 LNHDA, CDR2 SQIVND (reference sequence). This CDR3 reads CASSPGQGNYGYTF. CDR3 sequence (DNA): TGTGCCAGCTCCCCCGGGCAGGGGAACTATGGCTACACCTTC. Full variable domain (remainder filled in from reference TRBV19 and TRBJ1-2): DGGITQSPKYLFRKEGQNVTLSCEQNLNHDAMYWYRQDPGQGLRLIYYSQIVNDFQKGDIAEGYSVSREKKESFPLTVTSAQKNPTAFYLCASSPGQGNYGYTFGSGTRLTVV.

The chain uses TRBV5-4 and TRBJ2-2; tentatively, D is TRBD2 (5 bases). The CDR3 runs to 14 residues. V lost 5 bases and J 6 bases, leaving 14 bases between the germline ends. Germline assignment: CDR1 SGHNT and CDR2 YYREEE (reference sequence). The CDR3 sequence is CASRFALDSGELFF. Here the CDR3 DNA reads TGTGCCAGCAGGTTTGCACTAGATTCCGGGGAGCTGTTTTTT.

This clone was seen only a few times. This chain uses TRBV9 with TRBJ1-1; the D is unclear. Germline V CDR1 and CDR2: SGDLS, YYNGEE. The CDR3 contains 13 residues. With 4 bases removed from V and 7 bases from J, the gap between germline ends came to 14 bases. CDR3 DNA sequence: TGTGCCAGCAGCCTCGAGGAGGGATTTGAAGCTTTCTTT. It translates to CASSLEEGFEAFF.

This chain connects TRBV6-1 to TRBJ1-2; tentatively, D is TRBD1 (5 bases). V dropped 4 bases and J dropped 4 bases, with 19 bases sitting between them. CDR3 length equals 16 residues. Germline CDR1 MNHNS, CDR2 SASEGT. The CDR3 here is CASSATDKPVSYGYTF. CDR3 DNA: TGTGCCAGCAGTGCCACGGACAAGCCGGTATCCTATGGCTACACCTTC.

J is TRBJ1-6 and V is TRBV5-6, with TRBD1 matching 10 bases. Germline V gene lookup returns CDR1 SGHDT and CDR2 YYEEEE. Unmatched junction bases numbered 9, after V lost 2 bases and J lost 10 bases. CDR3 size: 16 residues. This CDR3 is CASSFPLGTGDSPLHF. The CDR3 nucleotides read TGTGCCAGCAGCTTCCCCCTCGGGACAGGGGACTCACCCCTCCACTTT.

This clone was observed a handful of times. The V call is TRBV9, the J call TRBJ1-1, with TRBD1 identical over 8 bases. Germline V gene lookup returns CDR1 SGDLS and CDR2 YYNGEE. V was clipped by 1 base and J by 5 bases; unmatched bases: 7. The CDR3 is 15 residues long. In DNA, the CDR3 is TGTGCCAGCAGCGTATCGACAGGGGCGGGGACTGAAGCTTTCTTT. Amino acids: CASSVSTGAGTEAFF.

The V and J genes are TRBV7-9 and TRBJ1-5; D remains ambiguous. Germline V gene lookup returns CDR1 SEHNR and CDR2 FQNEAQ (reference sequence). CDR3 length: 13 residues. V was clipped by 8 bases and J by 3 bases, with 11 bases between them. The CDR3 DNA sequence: TGTGCCAGCCACGGACGGGACAATCAGCCCCAGCATTTT. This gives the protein CASHGRDNQPQHF.

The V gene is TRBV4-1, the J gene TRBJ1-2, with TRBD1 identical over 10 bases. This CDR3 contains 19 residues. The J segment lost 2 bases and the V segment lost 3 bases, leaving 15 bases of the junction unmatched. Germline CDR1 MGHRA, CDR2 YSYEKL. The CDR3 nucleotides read TGCGCCAGCAGCCAGTATTTTACGGGACAGGGGACGGGGAACTATGGCTACACCTTC. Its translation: CASSQYFTGQGTGNYGYTF.

The CDR3 protein is CASGLVLDRLNIQYF. The CDR3 DNA is TGTGCTAGTGGTTTGGTACTGGACAGATTAAACATTCAGTACTTC. The V call is TRBV12-5, the J call TRBJ2-4; the D gene is possibly TRBD1 (6 bases). Trimming shortened V by 0 bases and J by 6 bases, and 12 bases separated the two germline ends. Germline loops: CDR1 LGHNT, CDR2 FRNRAP. The CDR3 covers 15 residues. The complete variable domain, with remaining parts taken from reference TRBV12-5 and TRBJ2-4, reads DARVTQTPRHKVTEMGQEVTMRCQPILGHNTVFWYRQTMMQGLELLAYFRNRAPLDDSGMPKDRFSAEMPDATLATLKIQPSEPRDSAVYFCASGLVLDRLNIQYFGAGTRLSVL.

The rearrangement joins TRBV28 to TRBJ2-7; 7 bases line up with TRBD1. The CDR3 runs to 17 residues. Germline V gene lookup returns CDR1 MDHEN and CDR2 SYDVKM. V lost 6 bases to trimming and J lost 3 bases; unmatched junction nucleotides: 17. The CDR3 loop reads CASSLHGWDRDLYEQYF. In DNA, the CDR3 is TGTGCCAGCAGCCTACACGGATGGGACAGAGACCTCTACGAGCAGTACTTC.

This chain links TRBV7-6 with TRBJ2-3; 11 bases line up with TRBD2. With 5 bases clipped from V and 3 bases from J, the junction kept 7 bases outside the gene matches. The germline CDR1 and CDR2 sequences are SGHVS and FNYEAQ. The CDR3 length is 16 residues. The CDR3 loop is CASSATSGGGTDTQYF. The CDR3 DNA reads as TGTGCCAGCAGCGCTACTAGCGGGGGAGGTACAGATACGCAGTATTTT. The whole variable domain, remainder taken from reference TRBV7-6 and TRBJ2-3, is GAGVSQSPRYKVTKRGQDVALRCDPISGHVSLYWYRQALGQGPEFLTYFNYEAQQDKSGLPNDRFSAERPEGSISTLTIQRTEQRDSAMYRCASSATSGGGTDTQYFGPGTRLTVL.

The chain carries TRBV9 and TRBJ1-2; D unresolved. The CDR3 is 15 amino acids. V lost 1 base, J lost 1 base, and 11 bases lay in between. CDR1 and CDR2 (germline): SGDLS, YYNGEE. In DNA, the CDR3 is TGTGCCAGCAGCGTACGGGAGGCGGGTAACTATGGCTACACCTTC. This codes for CASSVREAGNYGYTF.

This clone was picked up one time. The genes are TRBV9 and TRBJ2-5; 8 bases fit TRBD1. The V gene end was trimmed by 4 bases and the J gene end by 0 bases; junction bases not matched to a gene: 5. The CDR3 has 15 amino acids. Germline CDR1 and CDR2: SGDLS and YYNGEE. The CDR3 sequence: CASSPRTGHQETQYF. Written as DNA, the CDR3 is TGTGCCAGCAGCCCCAGGACAGGGCACCAAGAGACCCAGTACTTC.